A selection of T cell receptor beta chains follows, all from one sample in a study of T-cell reconstitution after alpha-beta-depleted transplantation in children. One entry per CDR3 protein results from TCRdb running MiXCR on the PCR reads. The sample consists of 450,000 to 600,000 distinct CDR3 sequences, 10% to 15% of them appearing once. The source was PBMCs, mostly from graft donor cells, collected 360 days after TCRalphabeta/CD19-depleted stem cell transplant. The receptors come from a male patient aged 10 to 17 who had a stem cell transplant for acute myeloid leukemia, so the T cells may come from the graft donor. Both conserved end residues are part of each CDR3. The D gene is left open where the match is weak. Clone size, where shown, is once, few, many, or a class for clones that have expanded.

d_call	v_call	clone_size	j_call	cdr3_nt	cdr3_aa
.	TRBV29-1	.	TRBJ1-4	TGCAGCGTTGATTTTATGGGAAAACTGTTTTTT	CSVDFMGKLFF
TRBD2	TRBV28	.	TRBJ2-7	TGTGCCAGCCGAGCGGGGACCTACGAGCAGTACTTC	CASRAGTYEQYF
.	TRBV28	many	TRBJ2-1	TGTGCCAGCAGTTTTCCGGGGACATCCTACAATGAGCAGTTCTTC	CASSFPGTSYNEQFF
TRBD1	TRBV6-5	many	TRBJ1-1	TGTGCCAGCAGTTTGACAGGGGGTGACACTGAAGCTTTCTTT	CASSLTGGDTEAFF
.	TRBV10-3	few	TRBJ2-7	TGTGCCATCGCAACCTTAAGCTCCTACGAGCAGTACTTC	CAIATLSSYEQYF
TRBD2	TRBV19	.	TRBJ2-1	TGTGCCAGTAGTATTTTAGCGGGAGTATCAAATGAGCAGTTCTTC	CASSILAGVSNEQFF
.	TRBV5-1	.	TRBJ2-7	TGCGCCAGCAGCTTGGTAGCGGTTACCTTCGAGCAGTACTTC	CASSLVAVTFEQYF
TRBD1	TRBV11-2	few	TRBJ2-3	TGTGCCAGCAGCCGGAACAGGGGCCAAGGGATAGATACGCAGTATTTT	CASSRNRGQGIDTQYF
.	TRBV5-1	many	TRBJ2-1	TGCGCCAGCAGCAAACCAGGGGGGGATGAGCAGTTCTTC	CASSKPGGDEQFF
TRBD2	TRBV20-1	many	TRBJ2-1	TGCAGTGCTAGCGGGAGGGCCTTCAGGGAGCAGTTCTTC	CSASGRAFREQFF
.	TRBV29-1	.	TRBJ1-2	TGCAGCGTGACAGGTTTCTATGGCTACACCTTC	CSVTGFYGYTF
TRBD2	TRBV7-9	.	TRBJ2-7	TGTGCCAGCAGCTTTAGCGGGGAATGGGAGCAGTACTTC	CASSFSGEWEQYF
TRBD1	TRBV10-3	many	TRBJ1-5	TGTGCCATCAGCTTGGACAGGGCTGGCCAGCCCCAGCATTTT	CAISLDRAGQPQHF
.	TRBV4-3	few	TRBJ2-7	TGCGCCAGCAGCCAAGAGAGCCTTACTTACGAGCAGTACTTC	CASSQESLTYEQYF
TRBD2	TRBV4-2	.	TRBJ2-3	TGTGCCAGCAGCCAAGATAGAAGTAGGACTAGCGGGATCTCAGATACGCAGTATTTT	CASSQDRSRTSGISDTQYF
.	TRBV30	.	TRBJ2-5	TGTGCCTGGAGGGACGGACCTTTCTTGGAAGAGACCCAGTACTTC	CAWRDGPFLEETQYF
TRBD2	TRBV7-9	.	TRBJ2-5	TGTGCCAGTTTTTCACGGGCGGGAGATCAAGAGACCCAGTACTTC	CASFSRAGDQETQYF
.	TRBV11-2	few	TRBJ2-7	TGTGCCAGCAGCCCGGGACTTACTACCTACGAGCAGTACTTC	CASSPGLTTYEQYF
.	TRBV7-6	.	TRBJ2-2	TGTGCCAGCAGCTTAGTTTCGCAGGGAGGCGCGAACACCGGGGAGCTGTTTTTT	CASSLVSQGGANTGELFF
.	TRBV29-1	many	TRBJ2-4	TGCAGCGTTGCTGGTTTAGCCAAAAACATTCAGTACTTC	CSVAGLAKNIQYF
TRBD1	TRBV12-3/TRBV12-4	.	TRBJ1-3	TGTGCCAGCACCGTGGACAGGGTGGTAAACACCATATATTTT	CASTVDRVVNTIYF
.	TRBV28	many	TRBJ2-1	TGTGCCAGCAGTTCAAGCGGATTATACAATGAGCAGTTCTTC	CASSSSGLYNEQFF
TRBD2	TRBV25-1	few	TRBJ2-1	TGTGCCAGCAGTGATGGGAGCGGGAGGTACCTCTGGTACAATGAGCAGTTCTTC	CASSDGSGRYLWYNEQFF
.	TRBV6-1	.	TRBJ2-3	TGTGCCAGCAGTACCCAGGAACAAACTGATACGCAGTATTTT	CASSTQEQTDTQYF
.	TRBV20-1	few	TRBJ1-2	TGCAGTGCTAGAGATCGAGGAGGGCTCAATGGCTACACCTTC	CSARDRGGLNGYTF
TRBD2	TRBV20-1	few	TRBJ2-7	TGCAGTGCGTACATAGCGGGGGATTTTTACGAGCAGTACTTC	CSAYIAGDFYEQYF
.	TRBV9	.	TRBJ2-7	TGTGCCAGCAGTACCGGGATCTACTCCTACGAGCAGTACTTC	CASSTGIYSYEQYF
.	TRBV7-9	few	TRBJ2-3	TGTGCCAGCAGCCCGACTAGTAGGGGCACAGATACGCAGTATTTT	CASSPTSRGTDTQYF
.	TRBV4-2	few	TRBJ2-1	TGTGCCAGCAGCCAAGATCTGATGGGGAACTTCAATGAGCAGTTCTTC	CASSQDLMGNFNEQFF
TRBD2	TRBV5-1	few	TRBJ2-7	TGCGCCAGCAGCTTGGTACTAGCGGGAAGGGACGAGCAGTACTTC	CASSLVLAGRDEQYF
.	TRBV7-2	.	TRBJ2-7	TGTGCCAGCAGCTTTCAGCTGGGGGACCACGAGCAGTACTTC	CASSFQLGDHEQYF
TRBD1	TRBV28	few	TRBJ2-7	TGTGCCAGCAGTTCTCTCGACAGGGTGACGCAGTACTTC	CASSSLDRVTQYF
.	TRBV7-8	few	TRBJ2-4	TGTGCCAGCAGCCCCTTAGGCCCACAACTCCTTGGGAACATTCAGTACTTC	CASSPLGPQLLGNIQYF
TRBD2	TRBV5-1	.	TRBJ2-1	TGCGCCAGCAGCTTCCCAGGGACTAGCGAAGATGAGCAGTTCTTC	CASSFPGTSEDEQFF
.	TRBV4-3	.	TRBJ2-1	TGCGCCAGCAGCCAAGAAGTCTGGGGGAGCTCCTACAATGAGCAGTTCTTC	CASSQEVWGSSYNEQFF
.	TRBV7-6	.	TRBJ1-4	TGTGCCAGCAGCTTAATGTCTGAAGGCGGATGGGGAGAAAAACTGTTTTTT	CASSLMSEGGWGEKLFF
.	TRBV6-2/TRBV6-3	.	TRBJ2-7	TGTGCCAGCCGGAATGCCGGGACCTACGAGCAGTACTTC	CASRNAGTYEQYF
TRBD2	TRBV20-1	few	TRBJ2-7	TGCAGTGCTACCCCGGGAGGAGCCTACGAGCAGTACTTC	CSATPGGAYEQYF
.	TRBV20-1	.	TRBJ1-5	TGCAGTGCTAGAGATCGTAAGAGGGTTAGCAATCAGCCCCAGCATTTT	CSARDRKRVSNQPQHF
.	TRBV28	.	TRBJ2-1	TGTGCCAGCAGTCCAGCGGAGGGCCGGGACAATGAGCAGTTCTTC	CASSPAEGRDNEQFF
TRBD2	TRBV29-1	.	TRBJ2-1	TGCAGCGTTGAGCCCCGGCTAGCGGGGGGGGAGCAGTTCTTC	CSVEPRLAGGEQFF
.	TRBV10-2	few	TRBJ2-7	TGCGCCAGCAGTGTGTTAGCGGATGCCTACGAGCAGTACTTC	CASSVLADAYEQYF
TRBD1	TRBV6-5	.	TRBJ1-4	TGTGCCAGCAGTTACGGGACAGGGAACCTTAATGAAAAACTGTTTTTT	CASSYGTGNLNEKLFF
.	TRBV20-1	.	TRBJ2-7	TGCAGTGTTGCTGGCAGGGCCTACGAGCAGTACTTC	CSVAGRAYEQYF
TRBD2	TRBV24-1	few	TRBJ2-7	TGTGCCACCAGTGATTCACTAGCGGGGTCCTCCTACGAGCAGTACTTC	CATSDSLAGSSYEQYF
.	TRBV7-9	few	TRBJ2-7	TGTGCCAGCAGCGTCAGCCGGGGAGACGAGCAGTACTTC	CASSVSRGDEQYF
.	TRBV28	few	TRBJ2-2	TGTGCCAGCAGGCCCTTTATTCGTGGAACCGGGGAGCTGTTTTTT	CASRPFIRGTGELFF
.	TRBV7-6	few	TRBJ2-1	TGTGCCAGCAGCCCCGAGGACTGGTACAATGAGCAGTTCTTC	CASSPEDWYNEQFF
TRBD2	TRBV20-1	few	TRBJ2-5	TGCAGTGCTAGTGGACTAGCGGGAGGCCGCCAAGAGACCCAGTACTTC	CSASGLAGGRQETQYF
TRBD2	TRBV5-6	few	TRBJ2-7	TGTGCCAGCCTACTAGCGGGAGCATACGAGCAGTACTTC	CASLLAGAYEQYF
.	TRBV11-1	.	TRBJ2-2	TGTGCCAGCAGCTCGACCCCCCACGACACCGGGGAGCTGTTTTTT	CASSSTPHDTGELFF
TRBD2	TRBV6-4	few	TRBJ2-5	TGTGCCAGCAGTGACCGGGGACTAGCGGGATACCCCACCCGACAAGAGACCCAGTACTTC	CASSDRGLAGYPTRQETQYF
.	TRBV20-1	.	TRBJ2-1	TGCAGTGCTCTTACGGACGGGAATGAGCAGTTCTTC	CSALTDGNEQFF
.	TRBV4-3	.	TRBJ2-6	TGCGCCAGCAGCCACAGAGGGACTTCAGGGGCCAACGTCCTGACTTTC	CASSHRGTSGANVLTF
.	TRBV12-3/TRBV12-4	many	TRBJ2-7	TGTGCCAGCAGTTTGAGGGGTACTGCCTACGAGCAGTACTTC	CASSLRGTAYEQYF
.	TRBV29-1	.	TRBJ2-7	TGCAGCGTTGAACAGGGCGTAGGCGAGCAGTACTTC	CSVEQGVGEQYF
.	TRBV7-9	few	TRBJ2-7	TGTGCCAGCAGCTCCTACCGGGGAAGAGACTCCTACGAGCAGTACTTC	CASSSYRGRDSYEQYF
.	TRBV4-2	.	TRBJ2-7	TGTGCCAGCAGCCAAGGTGGCTTCGCGACCTACGAGCAGTACTTC	CASSQGGFATYEQYF
.	TRBV20-1	.	TRBJ1-5	TGCAGTGCTAGCATTCCACTTACAGGGAGACTCGATCAGCCCCAGCATTTT	CSASIPLTGRLDQPQHF